This T cell receptor beta chain was captured by sequencing in a study of T-cell reconstitution after alpha-beta-depleted transplantation in children. The CDR3 runs 15 residues. Germline V gives CDR1 SNHLY, CDR2 FYNNEI. V lost 3 bases and J lost 0, with 11 bases in between. Unique molecular identifiers were built into the TCRbeta library. A single record per CDR3 protein comes from TCRdb applying MiXCR to the PCR reads. Altogether 250,000 to 300,000 distinct CDR3 sequences are present, nearly 10% being singletons, with the ten largest covering roughly a tenth. The sample holds a few counts of this clonotype.

V gene TRBV2 combines with J gene TRBJ1-2; D unclear. Sequenced material: PBMCs from the stem cell graft donor, taken from the stem cell graft. The source is a human donor who donated a stem cell graft to a child with SCID. The CDR3 reads CASSEVTVPNYGYTF. The DNA of the CDR3 is TGTGCCAGCAGTGAGGTTACGGTCCCTAACTATGGCTACACCTTC.